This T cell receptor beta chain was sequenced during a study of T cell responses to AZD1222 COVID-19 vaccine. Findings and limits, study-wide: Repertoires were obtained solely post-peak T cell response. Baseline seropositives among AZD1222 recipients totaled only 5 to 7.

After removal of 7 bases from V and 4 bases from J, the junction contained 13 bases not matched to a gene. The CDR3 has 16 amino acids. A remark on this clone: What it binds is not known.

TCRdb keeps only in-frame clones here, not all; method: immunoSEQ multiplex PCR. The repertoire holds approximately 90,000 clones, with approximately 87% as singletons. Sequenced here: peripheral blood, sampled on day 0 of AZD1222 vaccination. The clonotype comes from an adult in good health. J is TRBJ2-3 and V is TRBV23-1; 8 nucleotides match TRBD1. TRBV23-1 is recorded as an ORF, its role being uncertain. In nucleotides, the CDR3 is TGCGCCAGCAACCAGAGACAGGGGATAAGGGCAGATACGCAGTATTTT. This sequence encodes CASNQRQGIRADTQYF.